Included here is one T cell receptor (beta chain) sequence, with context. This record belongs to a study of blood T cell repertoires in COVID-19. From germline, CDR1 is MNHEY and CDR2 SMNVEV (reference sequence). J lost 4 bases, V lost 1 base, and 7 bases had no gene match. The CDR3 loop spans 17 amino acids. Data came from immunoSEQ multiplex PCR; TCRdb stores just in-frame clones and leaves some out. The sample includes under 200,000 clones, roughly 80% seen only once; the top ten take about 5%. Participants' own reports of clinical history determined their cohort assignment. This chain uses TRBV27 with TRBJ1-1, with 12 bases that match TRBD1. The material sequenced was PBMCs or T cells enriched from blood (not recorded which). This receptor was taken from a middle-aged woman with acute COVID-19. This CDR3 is CASSLFLGTGGPTEAFF. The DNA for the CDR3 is TGTGCCAGCAGTTTATTCCTAGGGACAGGGGGCCCCACTGAAGCTTTCTTT.